Below, one TCR beta chain is given with its context. These data belong to a study of shared clonotypes between healthy human individuals. Assay: immunoSEQ multiplex PCR; the TCRdb copy retains only in-frame clones and omits some. The table shows 950,000 to 1,300,000 clones, with under 80% occurring only once. The germline V gene encodes CDR1 LNHNV and CDR2 YYDKDF (reference sequence). The V end was cut by 1 base, the J end by 4 bases, with 16 bases between. This CDR3 has 16 amino acids. Source material: memory CD4+ T cells sorted from blood. Subset noted: CD45RA-negative fraction. The chain couples TRBV15 to TRBJ2-5, with D perhaps matching TRBD1 or TRBD2 (5 bases each). The receptor was isolated from a young man in good health. The chain's CDR3 is CATSRGVGETGETQYF. In DNA form, the CDR3 reads TGTGCCACCAGCAGAGGAGTGGGGGAGACGGGAGAGACCCAGTACTTC.